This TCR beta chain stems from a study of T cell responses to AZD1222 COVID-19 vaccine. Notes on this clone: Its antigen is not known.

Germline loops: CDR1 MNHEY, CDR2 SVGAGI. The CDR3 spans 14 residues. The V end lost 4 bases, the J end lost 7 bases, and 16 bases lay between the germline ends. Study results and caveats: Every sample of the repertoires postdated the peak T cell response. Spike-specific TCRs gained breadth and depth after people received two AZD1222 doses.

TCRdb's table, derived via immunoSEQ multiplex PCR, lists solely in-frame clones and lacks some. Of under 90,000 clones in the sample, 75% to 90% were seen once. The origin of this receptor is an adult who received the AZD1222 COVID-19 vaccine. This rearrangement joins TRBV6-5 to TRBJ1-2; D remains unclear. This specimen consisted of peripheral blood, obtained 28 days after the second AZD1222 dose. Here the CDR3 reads CASSSLAVIRGYTF. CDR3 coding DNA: TGTGCCAGCAGTTCCCTAGCCGTGATTCGTGGCTACACCTTC.